This T cell receptor beta chain derives from a study of read filtering for tumor transcriptome and immune sequencing. This clonotype came up many times. From about 400 ng of RNA, a library with molecular barcoded alpha/delta and beta/gamma adaptors was made. TCRdb used MiXCR to reprocess the reads, holding one entry per CDR3 protein. The table lists 35,000 to 55,000 distinct CDR3 sequences, about 12% of them singletons. Germline CDR1 GTSNPN, CDR2 SVGIG (reference sequence). V was shortened by 3 bases and J by 5 bases, with 6 bases between the two germline ends. This CDR3 region has 11 residues. The genes are TRBV30 and TRBJ2-3; D is unresolved. This TCR was sampled from a donor at least 40 years old with multiple myeloma. Sequencing was performed on a population of CD138-negative cells sorted from bone marrow. CDR3 nucleotide sequence: TGTGCCTGGAGGATAGTAGATACGCAGTATTTT. Its protein product is CAWRIVDTQYF.